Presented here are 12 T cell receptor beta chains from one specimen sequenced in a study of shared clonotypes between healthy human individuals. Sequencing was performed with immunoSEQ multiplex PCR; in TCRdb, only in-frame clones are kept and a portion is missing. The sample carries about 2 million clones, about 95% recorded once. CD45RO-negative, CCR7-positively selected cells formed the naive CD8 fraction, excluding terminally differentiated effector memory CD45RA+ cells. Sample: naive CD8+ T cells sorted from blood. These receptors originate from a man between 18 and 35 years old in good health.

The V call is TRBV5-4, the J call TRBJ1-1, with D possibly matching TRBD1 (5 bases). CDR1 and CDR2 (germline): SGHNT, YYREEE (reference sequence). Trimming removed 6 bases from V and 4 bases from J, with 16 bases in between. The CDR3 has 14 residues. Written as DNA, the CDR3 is TGTGCCAGCATGGGGGGAATAGGAGGCACTGAAGCTTTCTTT. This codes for CASMGGIGGTEAFF. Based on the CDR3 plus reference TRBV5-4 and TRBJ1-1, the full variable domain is ETGVTQSPTHLIKTRGQQVTLRCSSQSGHNTVSWYQQALGQGPQFIFQYYREEENGRGNFPPRFSGLQFPNYSSELNVNALELDDSALYLCASMGGIGGTEAFFGQGTRLTVV.

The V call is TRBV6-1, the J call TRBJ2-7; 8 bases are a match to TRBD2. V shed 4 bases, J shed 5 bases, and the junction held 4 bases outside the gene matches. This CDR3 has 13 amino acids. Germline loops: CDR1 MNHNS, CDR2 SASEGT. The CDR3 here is CASSGTSLHEQYF. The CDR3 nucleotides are TGTGCCAGCAGTGGGACTAGCTTGCACGAGCAGTACTTC.

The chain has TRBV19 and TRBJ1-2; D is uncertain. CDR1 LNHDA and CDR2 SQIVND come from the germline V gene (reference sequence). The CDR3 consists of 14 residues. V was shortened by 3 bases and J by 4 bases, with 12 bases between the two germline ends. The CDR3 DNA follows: TGTGCCAGTAGTATTGTTGGGAGTATCTATGGCTACACCTTC. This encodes CASSIVGSIYGYTF.

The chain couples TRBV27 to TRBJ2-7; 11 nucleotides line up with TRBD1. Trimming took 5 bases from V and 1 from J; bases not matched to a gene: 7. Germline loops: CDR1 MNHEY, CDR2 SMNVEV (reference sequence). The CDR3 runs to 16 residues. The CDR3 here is CASSMLGTGGSYEQYF. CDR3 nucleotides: TGTGCCAGCAGTATGCTCGGGACAGGGGGATCCTACGAGCAGTACTTC.

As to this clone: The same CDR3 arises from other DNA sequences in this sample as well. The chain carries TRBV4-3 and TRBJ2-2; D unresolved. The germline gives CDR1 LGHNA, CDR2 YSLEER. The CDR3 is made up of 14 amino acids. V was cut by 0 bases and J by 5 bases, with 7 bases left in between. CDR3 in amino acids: CASSQDSSTGELFF. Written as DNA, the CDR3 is TGCGCCAGCAGCCAAGATTCATCGACCGGGGAGCTGTTTTTT.

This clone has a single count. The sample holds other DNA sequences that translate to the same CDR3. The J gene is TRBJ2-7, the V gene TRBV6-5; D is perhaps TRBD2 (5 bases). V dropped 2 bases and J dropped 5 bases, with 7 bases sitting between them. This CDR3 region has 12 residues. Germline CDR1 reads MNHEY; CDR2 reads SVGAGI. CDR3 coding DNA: TGTGCCAGCAGTTACGAGGGAGACGAGCAGTACTTC. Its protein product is CASSYEGDEQYF.

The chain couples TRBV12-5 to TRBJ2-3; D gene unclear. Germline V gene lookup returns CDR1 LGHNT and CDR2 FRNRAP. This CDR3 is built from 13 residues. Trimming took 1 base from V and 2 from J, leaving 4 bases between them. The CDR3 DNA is TGTGCTAGTGGTTTGGACATCACAGATACGCAGTATTTT. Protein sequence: CASGLDITDTQYF.

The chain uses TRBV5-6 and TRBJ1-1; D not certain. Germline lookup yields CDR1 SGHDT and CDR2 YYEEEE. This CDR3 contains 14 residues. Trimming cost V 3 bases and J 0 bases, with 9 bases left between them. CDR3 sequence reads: CASSYQEVNTEAFF. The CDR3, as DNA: TGTGCCAGCAGCTACCAAGAGGTGAACACTGAAGCTTTCTTT.

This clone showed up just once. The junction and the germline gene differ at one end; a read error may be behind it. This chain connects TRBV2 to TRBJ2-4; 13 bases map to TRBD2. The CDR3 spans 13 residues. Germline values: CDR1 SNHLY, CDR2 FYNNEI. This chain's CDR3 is CASSEATSGGPHF. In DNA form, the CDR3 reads TGTGCCAGCAGTGAAGCGACTAGCGGGGGGCCACACTTC.

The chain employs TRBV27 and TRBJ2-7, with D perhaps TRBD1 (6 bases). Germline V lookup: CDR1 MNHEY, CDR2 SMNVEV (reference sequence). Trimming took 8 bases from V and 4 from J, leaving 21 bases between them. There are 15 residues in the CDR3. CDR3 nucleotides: TGTGCCAGCTCAAGGTCCGTGGGGGCGCCGTACGAGCAGTACTTC. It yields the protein CASSRSVGAPYEQYF.

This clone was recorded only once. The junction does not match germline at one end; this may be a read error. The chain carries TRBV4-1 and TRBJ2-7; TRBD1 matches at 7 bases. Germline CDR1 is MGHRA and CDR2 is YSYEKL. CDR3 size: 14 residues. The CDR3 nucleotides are TGCGCAAGCAAGGGGGCACCTAGCTATCACGAGCAGTACTTC. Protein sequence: CASKGAPSYHEQYF.

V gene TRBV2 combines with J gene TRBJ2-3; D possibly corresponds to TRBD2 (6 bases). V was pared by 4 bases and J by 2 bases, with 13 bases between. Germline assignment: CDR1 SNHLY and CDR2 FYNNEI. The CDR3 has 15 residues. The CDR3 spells CASSAGAGLTDTQYF. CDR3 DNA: TGTGCCAGCAGTGCGGGAGCCGGTCTCACAGATACGCAGTATTTT.